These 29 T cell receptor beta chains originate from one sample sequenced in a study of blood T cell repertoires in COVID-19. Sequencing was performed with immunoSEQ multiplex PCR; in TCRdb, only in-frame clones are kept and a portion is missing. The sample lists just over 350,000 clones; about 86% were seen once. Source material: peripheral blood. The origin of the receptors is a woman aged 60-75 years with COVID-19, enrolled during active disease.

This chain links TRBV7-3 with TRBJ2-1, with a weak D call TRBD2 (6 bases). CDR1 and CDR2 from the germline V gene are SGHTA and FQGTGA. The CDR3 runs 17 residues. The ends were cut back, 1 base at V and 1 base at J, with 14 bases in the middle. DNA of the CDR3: TGTGCCAGCAGCTTAATGCCCCCCGGGGGTTCCTACAATGAGCAGTTCTTC. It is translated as CASSLMPPGGSYNEQFF.

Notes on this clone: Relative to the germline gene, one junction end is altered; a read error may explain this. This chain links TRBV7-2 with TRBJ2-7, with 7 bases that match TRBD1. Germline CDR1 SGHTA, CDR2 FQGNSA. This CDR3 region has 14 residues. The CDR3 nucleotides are TGTGCCAGCAGCTTAAATTTTCGGACAGGACCTACCAGCTTC. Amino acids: CASSLNFRTGPTSF.

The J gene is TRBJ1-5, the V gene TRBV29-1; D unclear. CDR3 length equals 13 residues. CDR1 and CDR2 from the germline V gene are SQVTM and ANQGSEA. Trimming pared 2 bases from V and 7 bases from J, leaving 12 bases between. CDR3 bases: TGCAGCGTTGAACACTTTCCTTCCCAGCCCCAGCATTTT. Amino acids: CSVEHFPSQPQHF.

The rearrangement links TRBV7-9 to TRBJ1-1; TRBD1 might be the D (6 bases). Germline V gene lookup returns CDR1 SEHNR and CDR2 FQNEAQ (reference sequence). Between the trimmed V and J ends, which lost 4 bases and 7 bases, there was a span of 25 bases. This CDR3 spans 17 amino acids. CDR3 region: CASSSKIRRGLYSEAFF. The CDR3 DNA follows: TGTGCCAGCAGCTCTAAGATACGCAGGGGTTTATATAGTGAAGCTTTCTTT.

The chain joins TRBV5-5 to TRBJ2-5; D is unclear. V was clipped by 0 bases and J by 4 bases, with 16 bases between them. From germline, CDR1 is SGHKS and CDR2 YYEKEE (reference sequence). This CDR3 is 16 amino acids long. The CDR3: CASSLAVDPFGETQYF. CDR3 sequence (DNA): TGTGCCAGCAGCTTGGCGGTTGATCCATTCGGAGAGACCCAGTACTTC.

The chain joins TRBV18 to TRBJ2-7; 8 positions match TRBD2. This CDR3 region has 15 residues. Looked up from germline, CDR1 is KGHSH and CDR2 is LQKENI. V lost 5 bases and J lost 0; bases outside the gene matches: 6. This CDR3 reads CASSNSGVDSYEQYF. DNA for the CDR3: TGTGCCAGCTCAAATAGCGGGGTCGACTCCTACGAGCAGTACTTC.

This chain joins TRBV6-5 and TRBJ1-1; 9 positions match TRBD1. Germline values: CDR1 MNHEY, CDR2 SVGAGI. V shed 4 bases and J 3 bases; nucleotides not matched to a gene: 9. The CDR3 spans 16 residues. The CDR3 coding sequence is TGTGCCAGCAGTTTTCTACCGGGACAGGGAGACACTGAAGCTTTCTTT. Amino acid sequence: CASSFLPGQGDTEAFF.

CDR3 sequence reads: CASSFGNTEAFF. The CDR3 DNA reads TGTGCCAGCAGTTTCGGGAACACTGAAGCTTTCTTT. This chain uses TRBV12-3 or TRBV12-4 with TRBJ1-1; D call uncertain. CDR3 length: 12 residues. Trimming shortened V by 3 bases and J by 1 base, and 3 bases separated the two germline ends.

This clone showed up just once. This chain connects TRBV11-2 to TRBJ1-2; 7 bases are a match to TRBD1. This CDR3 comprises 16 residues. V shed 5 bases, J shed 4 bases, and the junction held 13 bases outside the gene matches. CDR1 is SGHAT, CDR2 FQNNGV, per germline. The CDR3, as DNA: TGTGCCAGCAGCCCCCGACACGACAGGGACCCCTATGGCTACACCTTC. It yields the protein CASSPRHDRDPYGYTF.

The CDR3 here is CASSFGAGRGGTEAFF. The CDR3 nucleotides read TGTGCCAGCAGCTTTGGTGCGGGCCGGGGAGGCACTGAAGCTTTCTTT. V usage is TRBV5-6 and J usage is TRBJ1-1; D is ambiguous. V was shortened by 2 bases and J by 4 bases, with 18 bases between the two germline ends. Looked up from germline, CDR1 is SGHDT and CDR2 is YYEEEE. The CDR3 runs 16 residues.

CDR3 region: CASKHSSYGYTF. In nucleotides, the CDR3 is TGTGCCAGTAAACACAGCTCCTATGGCTACACCTTC. This chain joins TRBV19 and TRBJ1-2; D is undetermined. CDR3 length equals 12 residues. The V end was cut by 7 bases, the J end by 4 bases, with 10 bases between. Germline CDR1 is LNHDA and CDR2 is SQIVND (reference sequence).

Written as DNA, the CDR3 is TGCGCCAGCAGCCAAGTGGGGAGGGCCCCACCTAATGAAAAACTGTTTTTT. Translating gives CASSQVGRAPPNEKLFF. This chain connects TRBV4-1 to TRBJ1-4; D gene uncertain. The CDR3 runs to 17 residues. Germline lookup yields CDR1 MGHRA and CDR2 YSYEKL. The V end lost 1 base, the J end lost 3 bases, and 15 bases lay between the germline ends.

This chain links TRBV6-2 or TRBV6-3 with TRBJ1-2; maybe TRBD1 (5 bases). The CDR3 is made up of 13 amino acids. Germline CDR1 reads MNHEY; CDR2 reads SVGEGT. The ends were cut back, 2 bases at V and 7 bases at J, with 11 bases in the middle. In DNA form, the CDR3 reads TGTGCCAGCAGTTACGAGGGGAGGGGTGGCTACACCTTC. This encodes CASSYEGRGGYTF.

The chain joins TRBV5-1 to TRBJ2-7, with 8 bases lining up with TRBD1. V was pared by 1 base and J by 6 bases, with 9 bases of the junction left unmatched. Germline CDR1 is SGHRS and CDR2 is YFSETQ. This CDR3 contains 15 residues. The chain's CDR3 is CASSLCTDRVCEQYF. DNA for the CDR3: TGCGCCAGCAGCTTGTGTACGGACAGGGTGTGCGAGCAGTACTTC. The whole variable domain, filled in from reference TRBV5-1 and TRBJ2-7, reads KAGVTQTPRYLIKTRGQQVTLSCSPISGHRSVSWYQQTPGQGLQFLFEYFSETQRNKGNFPGRFSGRQFSNSRSEMNVSTLELGDSALYLCASSLCTDRVCEQYFGPGTRLTVT.

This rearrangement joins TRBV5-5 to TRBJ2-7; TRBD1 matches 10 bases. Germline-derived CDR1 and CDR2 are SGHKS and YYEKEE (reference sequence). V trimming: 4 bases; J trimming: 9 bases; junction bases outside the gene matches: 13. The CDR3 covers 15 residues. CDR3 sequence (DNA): TGTGCCAGCAGCCCAACGACAGGGGGCTATATAGTGCAGTACTTC. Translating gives CASSPTTGGYIVQYF.

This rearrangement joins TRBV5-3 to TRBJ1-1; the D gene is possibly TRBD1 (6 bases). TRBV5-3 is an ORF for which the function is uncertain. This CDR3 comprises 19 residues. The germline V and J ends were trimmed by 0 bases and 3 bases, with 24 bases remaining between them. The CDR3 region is CARSLARGRDRRYDTEAFF. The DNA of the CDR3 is TGTGCCAGAAGCTTGGCCAGGGGTAGGGACCGCAGATACGACACTGAAGCTTTCTTT.

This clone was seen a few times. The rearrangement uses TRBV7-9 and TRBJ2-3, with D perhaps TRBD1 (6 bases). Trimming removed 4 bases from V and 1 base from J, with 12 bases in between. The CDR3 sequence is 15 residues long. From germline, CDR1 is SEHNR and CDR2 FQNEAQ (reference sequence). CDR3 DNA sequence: TGTGCCAGCAGCTATCGGGCAGGGGGCACAGATACGCAGTATTTT. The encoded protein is CASSYRAGGTDTQYF.

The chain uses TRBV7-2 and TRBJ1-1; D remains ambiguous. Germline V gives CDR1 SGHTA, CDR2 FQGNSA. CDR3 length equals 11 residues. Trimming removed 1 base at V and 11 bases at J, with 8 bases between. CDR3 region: CASSLGSKAFF. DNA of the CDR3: TGTGCCAGCAGCTTAGGATCTAAGGCTTTCTTT.

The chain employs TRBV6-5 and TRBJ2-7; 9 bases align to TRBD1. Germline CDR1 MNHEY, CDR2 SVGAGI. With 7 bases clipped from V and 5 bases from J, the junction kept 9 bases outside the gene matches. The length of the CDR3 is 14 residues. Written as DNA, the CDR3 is TGTGCCAGCACCCTGGACAGGGGATTCGACGAGCAGTACTTC. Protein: CASTLDRGFDEQYF.

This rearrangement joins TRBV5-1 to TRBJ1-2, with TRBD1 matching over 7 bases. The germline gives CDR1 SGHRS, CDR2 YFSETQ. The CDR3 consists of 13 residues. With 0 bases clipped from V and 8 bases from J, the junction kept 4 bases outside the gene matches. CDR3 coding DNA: TGCGCCAGCAGCTTGGAAGGGGGCGAAGGCTACACCTTC. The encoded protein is CASSLEGGEGYTF.

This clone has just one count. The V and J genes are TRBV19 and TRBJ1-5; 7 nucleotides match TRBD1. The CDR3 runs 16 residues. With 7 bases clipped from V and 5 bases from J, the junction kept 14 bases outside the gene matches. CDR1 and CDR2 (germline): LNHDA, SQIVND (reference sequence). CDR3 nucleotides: TGTGCCAGTATCCCTACAGGGGAAGGGATATATCAGCCCCAGCATTTT. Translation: CASIPTGEGIYQPQHF.

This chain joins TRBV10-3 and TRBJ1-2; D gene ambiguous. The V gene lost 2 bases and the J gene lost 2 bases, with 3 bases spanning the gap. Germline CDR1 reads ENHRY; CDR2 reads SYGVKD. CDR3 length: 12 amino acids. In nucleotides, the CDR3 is TGTGCCATCAGTGAGGCGAACTATGGCTACACCTTC. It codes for CAISEANYGYTF.

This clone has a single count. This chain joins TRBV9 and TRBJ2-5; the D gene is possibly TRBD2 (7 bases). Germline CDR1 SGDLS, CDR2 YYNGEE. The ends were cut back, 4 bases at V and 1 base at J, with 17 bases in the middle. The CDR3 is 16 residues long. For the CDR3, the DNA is TGTGCCAGCAGCTCCAATTGGGCGGGGGCCCAAGAGACCCAGTACTTC. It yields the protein CASSSNWAGAQETQYF.

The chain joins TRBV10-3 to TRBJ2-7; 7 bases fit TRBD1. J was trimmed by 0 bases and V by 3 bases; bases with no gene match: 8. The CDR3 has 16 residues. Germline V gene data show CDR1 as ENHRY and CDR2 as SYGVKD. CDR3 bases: TGTGCCATCAGTGATTTTACACAGGGGCTCTCCTACGAGCAGTACTTC. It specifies CAISDFTQGLSYEQYF.

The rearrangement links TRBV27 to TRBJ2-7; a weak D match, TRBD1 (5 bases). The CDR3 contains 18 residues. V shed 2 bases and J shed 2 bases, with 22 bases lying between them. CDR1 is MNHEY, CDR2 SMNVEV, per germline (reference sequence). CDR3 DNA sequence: TGTGCCAGCAGTTTAAGGGGCCAAGACACGACCTACACCTACGAGCAGTACTTC. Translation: CASSLRGQDTTYTYEQYF.

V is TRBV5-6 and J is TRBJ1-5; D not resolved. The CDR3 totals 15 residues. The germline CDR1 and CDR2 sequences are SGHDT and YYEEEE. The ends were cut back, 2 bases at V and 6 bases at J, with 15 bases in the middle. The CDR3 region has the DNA TGTGCCAGCAGCTTCTCGGGGTCCCTCGCTCAGCCCCAGCATTTT. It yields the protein CASSFSGSLAQPQHF.

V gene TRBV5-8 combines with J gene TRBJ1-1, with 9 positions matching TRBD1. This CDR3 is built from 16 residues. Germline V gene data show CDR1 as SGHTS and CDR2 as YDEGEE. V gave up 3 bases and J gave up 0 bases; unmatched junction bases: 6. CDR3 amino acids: CASSSRDRVMNTEAFF. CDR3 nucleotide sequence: TGTGCCAGCAGCTCCCGGGACAGGGTAATGAACACTGAAGCTTTCTTT.

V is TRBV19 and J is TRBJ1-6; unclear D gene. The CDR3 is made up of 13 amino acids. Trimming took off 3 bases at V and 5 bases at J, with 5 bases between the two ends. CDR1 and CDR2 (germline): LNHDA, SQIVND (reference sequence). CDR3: CASSISNNSPLHF. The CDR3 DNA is TGTGCCAGTAGTATCAGTAATAATTCACCCCTCCACTTT.

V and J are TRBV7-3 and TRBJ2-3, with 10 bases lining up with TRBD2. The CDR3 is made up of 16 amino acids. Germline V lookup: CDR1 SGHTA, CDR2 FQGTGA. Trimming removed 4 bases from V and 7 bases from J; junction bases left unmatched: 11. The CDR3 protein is CASSSAHSGGFNTQYF. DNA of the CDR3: TGTGCCAGCAGCTCCGCGCATAGCGGGGGGTTTAATACGCAGTATTTT.